A single sample is the source of the 16 T cell receptor beta chains below, sequenced in a study of identical twins. A single record per CDR3 protein comes from TCRdb applying MiXCR to the 5' RACE reads. Found here are about 470,000 distinct CDR3 sequences, roughly 26% of them singletons; the top ten hold about 3%. These same data were also listed under a study on T cells expressing NK-cell markers.

Input material: CD4+ T cells sorted from blood. These receptors originate from a woman aged 18-29 years in good health.

This rearrangement joins TRBV6-5 to TRBJ1-2; TRBD1 aligns across 10 bases. V trimming: 2 bases; J trimming: 5 bases; junction bases outside the gene matches: 2. The CDR3 has 14 amino acids. Germline CDR1 MNHEY, CDR2 SVGAGI. The CDR3 DNA reads as TGTGCCAGCAGTTACATGGACAGGGGGTATGGCTACACCTTC. This translates into CASSYMDRGYGYTF.

This clonotype came up a few times. The rearrangement joins TRBV25-1 to TRBJ2-5, with D maybe TRBD2 (5 bases). The CDR3 loop spans 15 amino acids. Trimming left V 3 bases short and J 2 bases short, with 13 bases between. Germline V gene lookup returns CDR1 MGHDK and CDR2 SYGVNS. In nucleotides, the CDR3 is TGTGCCAGCAGTGACCCACCGCGAGGGCAAGAGACCCAGTACTTC. Translation: CASSDPPRGQETQYF.

In this sample, this clonotype turned up a few times. The chain combines TRBV3-1 with TRBJ1-5; weak D call: TRBD1 (5 bases). The CDR3 is made up of 13 amino acids. Germline CDR1 is LGHDT and CDR2 is YNNKEL (reference sequence). The germline V and J ends were trimmed by 1 base and 7 bases, with 8 bases remaining between them. CDR3 in DNA: TGTGCCAGCAGCCAAGGGGGCGAACAGCCCCAGCATTTT. Its protein product is CASSQGGEQPQHF.

This clonotype was seen more than once but under ten times. The gene calls are TRBV6-5 and TRBJ2-7; TRBD2 matches 8 bases. Germline V gene data show CDR1 as MNHEY and CDR2 as SVGAGI. The CDR3 has 17 amino acids. The DNA of the CDR3 is TGTGTCGCAGCAGTTACGGCTAGCGGGCCTGCTTCCTACGAGCAGTACTTC. Translated: CVAAVTASGPASYEQYF.

CDR3 amino acids: CASSTGLEAFF. Here the CDR3 DNA reads TGCGCCAGCAGTACAGGGCTCGAAGCTTTCTTT. The J gene is TRBJ1-1, the V gene TRBV10-2, with a tentative D call TRBD1 (6 bases). V lost 5 bases to trimming and J lost 8 bases, with 9 bases between them. Germline V gene sequence: CDR1 WSHSY, CDR2 SAAADI. CDR3 size: 11 residues.

The rearrangement joins TRBV20-1 to TRBJ2-5; D is tentatively TRBD1 or TRBD2 (5 bases each). Per germline, CDR1 DFQATT and CDR2 SNEGSKA (reference sequence). The CDR3 is 12 amino acids. Deletions cut 3 bases from V and 7 bases from J, with 12 bases between. CDR3 loop: CSASGGEVTQYF. CDR3 DNA sequence: TGCAGTGCTAGTGGGGGTGAGGTGACCCAGTACTTC.

This rearrangement joins TRBV10-3 to TRBJ2-7; 10 bases are a match to TRBD2. This CDR3 has 15 residues. Trimming cost V 10 bases and J 4 bases; bases outside gene matches: 13. Germline loops: CDR1 ENHRY, CDR2 SYGVKD. The CDR3 is CATSFIAGGEYEQYF. The CDR3 region has the DNA TGTGCCACCTCCTTCATAGCGGGAGGAGAGTACGAGCAGTACTTC.

Many counts were recorded for this clonotype. The CDR3 loop is CASSLRQTSTDTQYF. CDR3 sequence (DNA): TGTGCCAGCAGTTTGAGACAGACTAGCACAGATACGCAGTATTTT. The chain has TRBV12-3 or TRBV12-4 and TRBJ2-3; tentatively, D is TRBD1 (5 bases). This CDR3 contains 15 residues. Trimming took off 3 bases at V and 0 bases at J, with 10 bases between the two ends.

V usage is TRBV5-6 and J usage is TRBJ2-2; maybe TRBD2 (5 bases). CDR1 is SGHDT, CDR2 YYEEEE, per germline. V was pared by 4 bases and J by 0 bases, with 16 bases between. This CDR3 contains 17 residues. The CDR3 sequence is CASSLLLSGANTGELFF. In DNA, the CDR3 is TGTGCCAGCAGCCTCCTGCTAAGCGGCGCGAACACCGGGGAGCTGTTTTTT.

This clonotype has just a few counts. The V and J genes are TRBV6-1 and TRBJ1-3, with TRBD1 matching 8 bases. This CDR3 region has 14 residues. The germline gives CDR1 MNHNS, CDR2 SASEGT. The junction had 4 bases not matched to a gene; V was cut back by 6 bases and J by 3 bases. The CDR3 nucleotides read TGTGCCAGCAGCCAGGGGGCTTTTGGAAACACCATATATTTT. Translating gives CASSQGAFGNTIYF.

The sample holds a few counts of this clonotype. J is TRBJ2-1 and V is TRBV28, with 12 bases identical to TRBD2. Germline loops: CDR1 MDHEN, CDR2 SYDVKM. The CDR3 is made up of 16 amino acids. V trimming: 4 bases; J trimming: 8 bases; junction bases outside the gene matches: 9. In nucleotides, the CDR3 is TGTGCCAGCAGTTCCCCGGCTAGCGGGAGGGTGTATGAGCAGTTCTTC. This translates into CASSSPASGRVYEQFF. Using reference TRBV28 and TRBJ2-1 for the parts outside the CDR3, the full variable domain is DVKVTQSSRYLVKRTGEKVFLECVQDMDHENMFWYRQDPGLGLRLIYFSYDVKMKEKGDIPEGYSVSREKKERFSLILESASTNQTSMYLCASSSPASGRVYEQFFGPGTRLTVL.

This clonotype was seen at least ten times. V is TRBV5-1 and J is TRBJ2-1; possibly TRBD2 for D (5 bases). Trimming stripped 2 bases from V and 2 bases from J, with 8 bases between. Germline-derived CDR1 and CDR2 are SGHRS and YFSETQ. The CDR3 loop spans 14 amino acids. CDR3 protein: CASSLTLAYNEQFF. CDR3 in DNA: TGCGCCAGCAGCTTAACACTAGCCTACAATGAGCAGTTCTTC.

In its sample, this clonotype was seen a few times. The chain is built from TRBV5-1 and TRBJ1-1; TRBD1 matches at 8 bases. The CDR3 is 14 residues long. Germline CDR1 SGHRS, CDR2 YFSETQ. V gave up 4 bases and J gave up 1 base; unmatched junction bases: 3. The DNA for the CDR3 is TGCGCCAGCAGCCCGGACAGGGCGAACACTGAAGCTTTCTTT. Its protein is CASSPDRANTEAFF.

Only a few counts were recorded for this clonotype. The chain links TRBV12-3 or TRBV12-4 to TRBJ2-7, with 7 positions matching TRBD1. J lost 3 bases, V lost 6 bases, and 11 bases had no gene match. The CDR3 is 15 residues long. CDR3 region: CASSPIDRANYEQYF. CDR3 nucleotides: TGTGCCAGCAGCCCTATCGACAGGGCGAACTACGAGCAGTACTTC.

This clonotype showed up just a few times. The chain has TRBV27 and TRBJ2-1, with 10 bases aligning to TRBD2. CDR1 and CDR2 (germline): MNHEY, SMNVEV (reference sequence). V trimming: 5 bases; J trimming: 5 bases; junction bases outside the gene matches: 9. The CDR3 is made up of 16 amino acids. CDR3 residues: CASSPRSGGRHNEQFF. CDR3 DNA: TGTGCCAGCAGTCCCCGTAGCGGGGGGCGACACAATGAGCAGTTCTTC.

The sample holds a few counts of this clonotype. V usage is TRBV4-2 and J usage is TRBJ2-3; the D is unclear. V lost 0 bases and J 0 bases, leaving 7 bases between the germline ends. CDR1 is LGHNA and CDR2 is YNFKEQ in the germline V gene. This CDR3 is built from 15 residues. The CDR3 DNA reads TGTGCCAGCAGCCAAGACCCTATTAGCACAGATACGCAGTATTTT. Translated, it gives CASSQDPISTDTQYF.